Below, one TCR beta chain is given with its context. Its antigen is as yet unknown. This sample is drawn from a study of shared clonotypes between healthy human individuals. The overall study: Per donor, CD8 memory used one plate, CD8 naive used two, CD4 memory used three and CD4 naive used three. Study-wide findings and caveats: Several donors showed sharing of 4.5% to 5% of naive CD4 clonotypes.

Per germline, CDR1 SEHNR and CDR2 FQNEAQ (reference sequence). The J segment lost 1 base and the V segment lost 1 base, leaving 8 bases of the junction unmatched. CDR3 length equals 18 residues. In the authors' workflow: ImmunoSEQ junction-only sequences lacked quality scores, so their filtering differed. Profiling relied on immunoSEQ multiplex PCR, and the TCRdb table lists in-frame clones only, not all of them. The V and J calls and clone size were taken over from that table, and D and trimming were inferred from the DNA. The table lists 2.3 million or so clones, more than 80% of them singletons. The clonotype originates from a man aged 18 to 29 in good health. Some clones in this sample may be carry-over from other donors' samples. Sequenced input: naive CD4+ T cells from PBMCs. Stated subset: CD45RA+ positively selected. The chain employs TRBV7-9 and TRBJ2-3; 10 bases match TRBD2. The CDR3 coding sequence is TGTGCCAGCAGCTTAGGAGCGGGAGGGCCGAGGGGCACAGATACGCAGTATTTT. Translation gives CASSLGAGGPRGTDTQYF.